The 9 T cell receptor beta chains reported below all come from one sample, sequenced in a study of Ad26.COV2.S vaccination and SARS-CoV-2 variants. Stated treatment: around 19 received Ad26.COV2.S at low or high dose, single or two shots; 5 received placebo; per-sample allocation not given. It was on day 63 after the first vaccine or placebo injection that samples were taken. Profiled with immunoSEQ multiplex PCR; TCRdb holds only in-frame clones, not every one. The table has under 550,000 clones, around 90% seen once. The sequencing used peripheral blood, collected in a trial of Ad26.COV2.S vaccine versus placebo. The origin of the receptors is a person between 18 and 59 years old who received the Ad26.COV2.S COVID-19 vaccine or a placebo.

This clone was counted a single time. This chain uses TRBV19 with TRBJ2-2, with D maybe TRBD1 (5 bases). Per germline, CDR1 LNHDA and CDR2 SQIVND (reference sequence). The CDR3 is 14 amino acids. V was trimmed by 0 bases and J by 5 bases, leaving 7 bases between them. The CDR3: CASSIDGATGELFF. Here the CDR3 DNA reads TGTGCCAGTAGTATAGATGGGGCTACCGGGGAGCTGTTTTTT. Based on the CDR3 plus reference TRBV19 and TRBJ2-2, the full variable domain is DGGITQSPKYLFRKEGQNVTLSCEQNLNHDAMYWYRQDPGQGLRLIYYSQIVNDFQKGDIAEGYSVSREKKESFPLTVTSAQKNPTAFYLCASSIDGATGELFFGEGSRLTVL.

The chain carries TRBV6-5 and TRBJ1-2; D is unresolved. V was trimmed by 0 bases and J by 2 bases, leaving 7 bases between them. This CDR3 is built from 14 residues. Germline V gives CDR1 MNHEY, CDR2 SVGAGI. This CDR3 reads CASSYSKGNYGYTF. CDR3 DNA: TGTGCCAGCAGTTACTCGAAAGGGAACTATGGCTACACCTTC.

This chain connects TRBV4-1 to TRBJ2-3; D call uncertain. Trimming cost V 0 bases and J 4 bases, with 14 bases left between them. The length of the CDR3 is 16 residues. CDR1 is MGHRA and CDR2 is YSYEKL in the germline V gene. CDR3 loop: CASSQEVQPSPDTQYF. CDR3 bases: TGCGCCAGCAGCCAAGAAGTTCAGCCCTCCCCAGATACGCAGTATTTT.

CDR3 nucleotide sequence: TGTGCCAGCAGCTTAGCCGAGGGTAGTAATCCCTACGAGCAGTACTTC. Encoded protein: CASSLAEGSNPYEQYF. The rearrangement joins TRBV13 to TRBJ2-7; the D gene is possibly TRBD2 (5 bases). From germline, CDR1 is PRHDT and CDR2 FYEKMQ (reference sequence). The CDR3 is 16 amino acids. Trimming shortened V by 1 base and J by 2 bases, and 15 bases separated the two germline ends.

The CDR3 loop reads CASSLATANTEAFF. The CDR3 bases are TGCGCCAGCAGCTTGGCCACGGCGAACACTGAAGCTTTCTTT. The genes are TRBV5-1 and TRBJ1-1; D is unresolved. Per germline, CDR1 SGHRS and CDR2 YFSETQ. This CDR3 comprises 14 residues. V gave up 0 bases and J gave up 1 base, with 7 bases separating them.

The V call is TRBV7-9, the J call TRBJ2-7; TRBD1 matches at 7 bases. Germline trimming cut 5 bases from V and 5 bases from J; bases unmatched to any gene: 12. The CDR3 is 15 amino acids. Germline V CDR1 and CDR2: SEHNR, FQNEAQ (reference sequence). CDR3 protein: CASSPVGTGDDEQYF. In DNA, the CDR3 is TGTGCCAGCAGCCCTGTGGGTACAGGGGACGACGAGCAGTACTTC.

This chain connects TRBV10-3 to TRBJ2-3, with D possibly TRBD1 on 5 matching bases. Trimming took off 7 bases at V and 5 bases at J, with 7 bases between the two ends. The CDR3 spans 11 residues. The germline CDR1 and CDR2 sequences are ENHRY and SYGVKD. The chain's CDR3 is CAINQGDTQYF. The DNA for the CDR3 is TGTGCCATCAACCAGGGAGATACGCAGTATTTT.

CDR3 sequence: CASSMTRGDYNEQFF. The CDR3 coding sequence is TGTGCCAGTAGTATGACTAGAGGGGACTACAATGAGCAGTTCTTC. This chain connects TRBV19 to TRBJ2-1; D is perhaps TRBD2 (6 bases). Germline V gives CDR1 LNHDA, CDR2 SQIVND (reference sequence). V shed 3 bases and J shed 3 bases, with 12 bases lying between them. The CDR3 is 15 amino acids.

This clone was counted a single time. The chain uses TRBV7-2 and TRBJ2-7; possible D gene TRBD2, 5 bases. CDR1 SGHTA and CDR2 FQGNSA come from the germline V gene. The ends were cut back, 0 bases at V and 2 bases at J, with 11 bases in the middle. This CDR3 is built from 15 residues. CDR3 bases: TGTGCCAGCAGCTTAGCTGAGGGTGTGGCCTACGAGCAGTACTTC. This encodes CASSLAEGVAYEQYF.